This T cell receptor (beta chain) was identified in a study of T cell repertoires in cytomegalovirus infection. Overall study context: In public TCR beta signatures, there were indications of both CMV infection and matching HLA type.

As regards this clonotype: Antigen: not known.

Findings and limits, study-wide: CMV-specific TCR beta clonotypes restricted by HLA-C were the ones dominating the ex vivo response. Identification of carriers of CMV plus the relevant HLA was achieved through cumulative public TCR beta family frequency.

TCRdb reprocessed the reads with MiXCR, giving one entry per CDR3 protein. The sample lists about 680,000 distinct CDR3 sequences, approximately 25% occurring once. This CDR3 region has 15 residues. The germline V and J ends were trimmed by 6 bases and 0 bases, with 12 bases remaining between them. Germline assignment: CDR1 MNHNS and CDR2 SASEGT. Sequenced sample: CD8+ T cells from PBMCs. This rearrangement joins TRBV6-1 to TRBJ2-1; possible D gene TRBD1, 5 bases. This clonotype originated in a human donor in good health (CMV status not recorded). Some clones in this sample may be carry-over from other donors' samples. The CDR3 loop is CASREQASSYNEQFF. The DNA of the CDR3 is TGTGCCAGCAGAGAACAGGCGAGCTCCTACAATGAGCAGTTCTTC.